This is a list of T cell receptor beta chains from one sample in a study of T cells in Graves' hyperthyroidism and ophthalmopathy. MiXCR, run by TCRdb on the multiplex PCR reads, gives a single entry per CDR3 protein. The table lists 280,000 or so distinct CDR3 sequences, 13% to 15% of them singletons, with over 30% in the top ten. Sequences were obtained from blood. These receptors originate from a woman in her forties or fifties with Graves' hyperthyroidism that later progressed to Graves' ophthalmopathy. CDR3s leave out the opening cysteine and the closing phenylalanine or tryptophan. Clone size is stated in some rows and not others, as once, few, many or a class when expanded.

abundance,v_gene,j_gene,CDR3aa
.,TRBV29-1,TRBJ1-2,SVESQGKDSYGYT
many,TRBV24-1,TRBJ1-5,ATSDSPSNQPQH
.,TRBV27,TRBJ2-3,ASSQIRQGTPSTDTQY
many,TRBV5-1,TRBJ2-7,ASSLGTANEQY
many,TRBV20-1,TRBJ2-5,SARGLQETQY
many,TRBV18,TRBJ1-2,ASSPRYGYT
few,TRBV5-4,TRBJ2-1,ASSLKGGQYNEQF
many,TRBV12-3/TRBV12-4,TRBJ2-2,ASTPRTSTTGELF
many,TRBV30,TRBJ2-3,AWTGGGTDTQY
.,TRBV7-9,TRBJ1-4,ASSPRTGIFNEKLF
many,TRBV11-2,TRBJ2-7,ASSLYYGGYEQY
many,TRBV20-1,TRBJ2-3,SAPPSGGTSTDTQY
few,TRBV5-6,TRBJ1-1,ASSSRDRGPEAF
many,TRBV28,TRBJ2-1,ASSFSGQGEDEQF
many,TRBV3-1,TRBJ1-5,ASSQGGGQPQH
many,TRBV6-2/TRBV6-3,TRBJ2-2,ASSSVAGGAAGELF
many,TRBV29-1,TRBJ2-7,SVGLLQSGSYEQY
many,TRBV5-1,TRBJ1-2,ASSFTGRGGNYGYT
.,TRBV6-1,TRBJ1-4,ASRPTGANEKLF
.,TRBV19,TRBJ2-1,ASSIVASGPPYNEQF
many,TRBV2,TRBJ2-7,ASSWGLGLEQY
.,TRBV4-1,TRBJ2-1,ASSQEQGVYEQF
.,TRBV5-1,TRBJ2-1,ASRATSGRAGNNEQF
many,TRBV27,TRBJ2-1,ASSLWIAPSNEQF
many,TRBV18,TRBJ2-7,ASSYKVHEQY